The rows below give T cell receptor beta chains drawn from one sample of a study of shared clonotypes between healthy human individuals. Using immunoSEQ multiplex PCR, the repertoire was profiled, and TCRdb retains in-frame clones only, with some absent. The table has around 2,100,000 clones, about 95% seen once. Sequences were obtained from naive CD8+ T cells sorted from blood. The receptors were gathered from a man younger than 30 in good health. Both conserved end residues are part of each CDR3. The order of the fields is J gene, V gene, CDR3 protein.

TRBJ2-5 TRBV27 CASSLGQGAGETQYF
TRBJ2-5 TRBV13 CASSHGGAVETQYF
TRBJ2-2 TRBV13 CASSSEAGEGHTGELFF
TRBJ2-7 TRBV6-1 CASYEQYF
TRBJ1-5 TRBV7-9 CASSLAGDNQPQHF
TRBJ1-2 TRBV7-8 CASSLPAYYGYTF
TRBJ1-1 TRBV10-3 CAISEWGEGTEAFF
TRBJ2-5 TRBV4-3 CASSLATGGLETQYF
TRBJ2-1 TRBV28 CASSSSGNNEQFF
TRBJ2-6 TRBV11-2 CASPRGTGGNVLTF
TRBJ2-3 TRBV27 CAISEIGADTQYF
TRBJ1-3 TRBV10-2 CASVDRGNTIYF
TRBJ2-7 TRBV5-1 CASSYRTSGGADEQYF
TRBJ1-1 TRBV28 CASRPRGGANTEAFF
TRBJ2-2 TRBV7-2 CASSYYGGTGELFF
TRBJ1-1 TRBV7-6 CASSGLRVRENTEAFF
TRBJ2-1 TRBV6-5 CASTGASNEQFF
TRBJ2-1 TRBV29-1 CSASDLGDEQFF
TRBJ2-1 TRBV4-3 CASSRLYPGGDGTSGGYNEQFF
TRBJ1-5 TRBV7-9 CASSLGNQPQHF
TRBJ2-1 TRBV2 CASSDGRTGSYNEQFF
TRBJ2-1 TRBV6-1 CASSEQGLVPNEQFF
TRBJ1-1 TRBV7-9 CASSFAETEAFF
TRBJ2-2 TRBV9 CASSVAQGFGDTGELFF
TRBJ2-1 TRBV10-1 CASSDNPGLDNEQFF
TRBJ2-1 TRBV28 CASTGTSGYNEQFF
TRBJ2-3 TRBV27 CASSLLMVGEGADTQYF
TRBJ1-6 TRBV5-4 CASSYTGTGFNSPLHF
TRBJ1-3 TRBV5-1 CASSFYGSSGNTIYF
TRBJ2-2 TRBV4-3 CASSPLPNTGELFF
TRBJ2-7 TRBV7-8 CASSSGLAGRSPYEQYF
TRBJ2-1 TRBV6-6 CASSLGQGVFNEQFF
TRBJ2-7 TRBV27 CASSVRRGNEQYF
TRBJ2-5 TRBV7-6 CASSRTSGQETQYF
TRBJ1-1 TRBV30 CAWSRGGLDTEAFF
TRBJ2-1 TRBV9 CASSVDGGLNEQFF
TRBJ2-7 TRBV5-4 CASSSGTSGKSYEQYF
TRBJ2-6 TRBV4-1 CASSPPGQGYSGANVLTF
TRBJ1-5 TRBV5-6 CASSLGSDQPQHF
TRBJ2-4 TRBV27 CASSFGGLAKNIQYF
TRBJ2-2 TRBV28 CASSLAQTTGELFF
TRBJ2-7 TRBV9 CASSVGTGGTYEQYF
TRBJ2-1 TRBV30 CAWGGYEQFF
TRBJ1-2 TRBV30 CAWSTDSYGYTF
TRBJ2-7 TRBV10-3 CAIRSSGLIYEQYF
TRBJ1-2 TRBV7-9 CASSPPVGGATGYTF
TRBJ1-1 TRBV4-3 CASSQETGLTEAFF
TRBJ2-2 TRBV20-1 CSARGPGELFF
TRBJ2-4 TRBV6-5 CASSYSADGEGDIQYF
TRBJ2-3 TRBV4-3 CASSQRLRRSDTQYF
TRBJ1-4 TRBV23-1 CAAYSRDLNEKLFF
TRBJ1-4 TRBV13 CASSIWTNHEKLFF
TRBJ2-7 TRBV6-1 CASSPGGPYEQYF
TRBJ2-2 TRBV6-1 CASRPGRGTGELFF